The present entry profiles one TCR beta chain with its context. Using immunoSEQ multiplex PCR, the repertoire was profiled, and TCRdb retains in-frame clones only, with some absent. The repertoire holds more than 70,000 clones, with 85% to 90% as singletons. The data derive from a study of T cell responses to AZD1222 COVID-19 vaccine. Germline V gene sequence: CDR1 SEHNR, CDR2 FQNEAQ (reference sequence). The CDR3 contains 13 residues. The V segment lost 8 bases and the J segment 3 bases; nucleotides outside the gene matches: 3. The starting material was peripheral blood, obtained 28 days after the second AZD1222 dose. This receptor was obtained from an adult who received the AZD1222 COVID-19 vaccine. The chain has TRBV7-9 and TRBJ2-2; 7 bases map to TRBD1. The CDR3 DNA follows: TGTGCCAGCCGAGGGGGCGACACCGGGGAGCTGTTTTTT. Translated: CASRGGDTGELFF. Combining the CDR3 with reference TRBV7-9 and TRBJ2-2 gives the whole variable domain DTGVSQNPRHKITKRGQNVTFRCDPISEHNRLYWYRQTLGQGPEFLTYFQNEAQLEKSRLLSDRFSAERPKGSFSTLEIQRTEQGDSAMYLCASRGGDTGELFFGEGSRLTVL.